The 10 T cell receptor beta chains given below trace back to one sample, sequenced in a study of a mutant IDH1 vaccine in newly diagnosed glioma. Method: immunoSEQ multiplex PCR; TCRdb's copy keeps in-frame clones and lacks some. This sample has 73,000 or so clones; around 82% occur once, and the top ten carry about 12%. Noted time point: week 35, safety follow-up. Every vaccination contained 300 ug of the mutant IDH1 20-mer peptide and was paired with topical imiquimod. Their antigens remain unidentified. The sequences come from PBMCs, collected from a glioma patient whose treatment included an IDH1 peptide vaccine. These receptors were taken from a man between 18 and 29 years old with glioma.

This clone was recorded only once. The chain is built from TRBV11-3 and TRBJ1-2; 7 nucleotides align to TRBD1. Germline V gene lookup returns CDR1 SGHNT and CDR2 YENEEA. The trim removed 3 bases at V and 4 bases at J, leaving 14 bases unmatched. The length of the CDR3 is 17 residues. CDR3 protein: CASSFPAAGGMCYGYTF. The CDR3 DNA reads as TGTGCCAGCAGCTTCCCCGCGGCAGGGGGTATGTGCTATGGCTACACCTTC. The entire variable domain, with the rest obtained from reference TRBV11-3 and TRBJ1-2, is as follows: EAGVVQSPRYKIIEKKQPVAFWCNPISGHNTLYWYLQNLGQGPELLIRYENEEAVDDSQLPKDRFSAERLKGVDSTLKIQPAELGDSAVYLCASSFPAAGGMCYGYTFGSGTRLTVV.

This chain uses TRBV5-1 with TRBJ2-7; 15 bases line up with TRBD2. Trimming cost V 4 bases and J 2 bases; bases outside gene matches: 7. The germline CDR1 and CDR2 sequences are SGHRS and YFSETQ. This CDR3 contains 17 residues. The CDR3: CASSRGLAGGGTYEQYF. DNA of the CDR3: TGCGCCAGCAGCCGGGGACTAGCGGGAGGCGGCACCTACGAGCAGTACTTC.

The rearrangement uses TRBV10-3 and TRBJ2-1; D could derive from TRBD1 or TRBD2 (5 bases each). Trimming removed 4 bases at V and 8 bases at J, with 18 bases between. Germline V gene data show CDR1 as ENHRY and CDR2 as SYGVKD. This CDR3 is built from 15 residues. CDR3 coding DNA: TGTGCCATCAGTGCCCGGGACCTTAAGGGCGATGAGCAGTTCTTC. Protein product: CAISARDLKGDEQFF.

This sequence joins TRBV5-6 and TRBJ2-2, with D unresolved. The CDR3 totals 16 residues. Trimming took 0 bases from V and 1 from J, leaving 10 bases between them. Germline values: CDR1 SGHDT, CDR2 YYEEEE. CDR3 sequence: CASSLVDVRNTGELFF. CDR3 in DNA: TGTGCCAGCAGCTTGGTAGATGTGCGGAACACCGGGGAGCTGTTTTTT.

This chain joins TRBV27 and TRBJ2-5; 8 bases line up with TRBD2. The CDR3 is 14 residues long. The V and J ends lost 8 bases and 1 base, in that order; junction bases with no gene match: 6. Germline V gene sequence: CDR1 MNHEY, CDR2 SMNVEV (reference sequence). The CDR3: CASAFTSGQETQYF. The CDR3, as DNA: TGTGCCAGCGCATTCACTAGCGGCCAAGAGACCCAGTACTTC.

The chain carries TRBV30 and TRBJ2-7; 9 nucleotides line up with TRBD1. Trimming cost V 8 bases and J 6 bases; bases outside gene matches: 8. Looked up from germline, CDR1 is GTSNPN and CDR2 is SVGIG (reference sequence). The CDR3 consists of 12 residues. The CDR3 spells CASSGTGPEQYF. The CDR3 DNA follows: TGTGCCAGTTCCGGGACAGGGCCCGAGCAGTACTTC.

The chain's CDR3 is CASSLLRTEAFF. CDR3 DNA: TGTGCCAGCAGCTTACTGAGGACTGAAGCTTTCTTT. This chain links TRBV11-2 with TRBJ1-1; D ambiguous. Germline V gives CDR1 SGHAT, CDR2 FQNNGV. There are 12 residues in the CDR3. The V and J ends lost 2 bases and 5 bases respectively, with 6 bases between them.

V usage is TRBV9 and J usage is TRBJ2-7; 13 bases line up with TRBD2. The CDR3 contains 18 residues. Trimming took 0 bases from V and 5 from J; bases not matched to a gene: 11. CDR1 and CDR2 (germline): SGDLS, YYNGEE. This CDR3 is CASSVELAGGPGLHEQYF. CDR3 in DNA: TGTGCCAGCAGCGTAGAACTAGCGGGAGGGCCTGGGCTCCACGAGCAGTACTTC. Together with reference TRBV9 and TRBJ2-7, the CDR3 gives the full variable domain: DSGVTQTPKHLITATGQRVTLRCSPRSGDLSVYWYQQSLDQGLQFLIQYYNGEERAKGNILERFSAQQFPDLHSELNLSSLELGDSALYFCASSVELAGGPGLHEQYFGPGTRLTVT.

The chain carries TRBV19 and TRBJ1-1; a possible D gene is TRBD1 (5 bases). CDR3 length: 15 amino acids. CDR1 is LNHDA, CDR2 SQIVND, per germline (reference sequence). Trimming pared 5 bases from V and 0 bases from J, leaving 13 bases between. In nucleotides, the CDR3 is TGTGCCAGTAGTGACAGCCCAACCTTGAACACTGAAGCTTTCTTT. It yields the protein CASSDSPTLNTEAFF.

The J gene is TRBJ2-7, the V gene TRBV4-3; D is perhaps TRBD1 or TRBD2 (6 bases each). This CDR3 spans 15 amino acids. From germline, CDR1 is LGHNA and CDR2 YSLEER. The germline V and J ends were trimmed by 0 bases and 5 bases, with 14 bases remaining between them. The CDR3 region is CASSQDRGLGNEQYF. CDR3 bases: TGCGCCAGCAGCCAAGACAGGGGACTCGGGAACGAGCAGTACTTC.